This TCR beta chain was sequenced for a study of vaccination and CD4 T cells after COVID-19. V shed 4 bases, J shed 7 bases, and the junction held 7 bases outside the gene matches. The CDR3 has 14 amino acids. The V gene's germline CDR1 is SGHDT and CDR2 YYEEEE. Treatment in this sample: approximately 9-day PBMC culture with coronavirus spike peptide pools or control peptides (ViraFEST assay). CD4+ T-cell collection from the unexposed donor predated the COVID-19 pandemic (2011-2018). Cultured CD4+ T cell DNA underwent sequencing with the Oncomine TCR Beta short-read assay. Someone extracted genomic DNA from cultured CD4+ T cells. TCRdb reprocessed the PCR reads via MiXCR and lists one record per CDR3 protein. This table holds about 7,600 distinct CDR3 sequences, 30% to 40% found once. This clonotype was seen more than once but under ten times. Its antigen is as yet unknown.

This receptor was taken from a human donor in good health. The chain recombines TRBV5-6 with TRBJ1-5, with 8 nucleotides matching TRBD1. The sample consisted of CD4+ T cells from blood, cultured in vitro. The CDR3 spells CASSTTGVRQPQHF. The CDR3, as DNA: TGTGCCAGCAGCACGACAGGGGTACGGCAGCCCCAGCATTTT.